The source of this T cell receptor (beta chain) is a study of stem cell transplantation in POMP-related autoinflammatory disease. Looking at the study overall: Pre-transplant patients had naive-skewed CD4+ T cells and few CD8+ T cells.

Trimming left V 5 bases short and J 1 base short, with 24 bases between. Germline CDR1 and CDR2: SGHAT and FQNNGV. The CDR3 totals 18 residues. The study's findings and limits: PRAID patients trended toward lower TRB diversity and higher clonality in all analyzed T-cell subsets. Fewer unique TRB V-J gene pairings were identified in patients with PRAID.

Libraries were prepared by immunoSEQ multiplex PCR; TCRdb keeps only in-frame clonotypes and omits some of them. The data contain approximately 30,000 clones, around nine tenths of them seen just once; the ten biggest clones take up about 0.72%. Comments on this clone: Its matching antigen is unknown.

Prominent immunodeficiency with autoinflammation defined PRAID. This receptor was taken from a human donor with POMP-related autoinflammation and immune dysregulation (PRAID). This chain uses TRBV11-2 with TRBJ2-7; D possibly corresponds to TRBD2 (6 bases). The sample consisted of CD4+ T cells from PBMCs, taken before stem cell transplantation. The CDR3 is CASSPIEGGEVRSYEQYF. In DNA form, the CDR3 reads TGTGCCAGCAGCCCCATCGAAGGAGGGGAGGTGCGGTCCTACGAGCAGTACTTC.